The 8 T cell receptor beta chains reported below all come from one sample, sequenced in a study of metastatic and nonmetastatic thyroid tumors. Thyroid surgery had not been preceded by any treatment in any patient. MiXCR was used by TCRdb to re-call the PCR reads. The table records around 31,000 clones, 20% to 25% of them present only once. The sequencing input was tumor tissue. These receptors were taken from a male donor with papillary thyroid cancer or a benign thyroid nodule (not recorded which). Some clones in this sample may be carry-over from other donors' samples.

The sample holds many counts of this clone. The chain recombines TRBV6-1 with TRBJ1-2, with D perhaps matching TRBD1 (6 bases). Trimming shortened V by 5 bases and J by 2 bases, and 12 bases separated the two germline ends. The CDR3 is 14 residues long. CDR1 and CDR2 (germline): MNHNS, SASEGT. The CDR3 sequence is CASSSSGTNYGYTF. As DNA, the CDR3 is TGTGCCAGCAGTTCTTCCGGGACAAACTATGGCTACACCTTC.

This clone was observed at least ten times. The V and J genes are TRBV19 and TRBJ2-1; 9 nucleotides agree with TRBD2. The CDR3 is 15 residues long. CDR1 is LNHDA and CDR2 is SQIVND in the germline V gene (reference sequence). J was trimmed by 4 bases and V by 7 bases; bases with no gene match: 8. The CDR3 spells CASNSGGREYNEQFF. The CDR3 DNA reads as TGTGCCAGTAATTCTGGCGGGAGGGAATACAATGAGCAGTTCTTC. Full variable domain (rest looked up from reference TRBV19 and TRBJ2-1): DGGITQSPKYLFRKEGQNVTLSCEQNLNHDAMYWYRQDPGQGLRLIYYSQIVNDFQKGDIAEGYSVSREKKESFPLTVTSAQKNPTAFYLCASNSGGREYNEQFFGPGTRLTVL.

A note on this clone: Possible read error: a much larger clone is one base away. It is likely a read error, because the conserved phenylalanine at the end of the CDR3 is missing. V gene TRBV30 combines with J gene TRBJ1-4; perhaps TRBD1 as D (5 bases). V was pared by 8 bases and J by 8 bases, with 18 bases between. CDR1 is GTSNPN and CDR2 is SVGIG in the germline V gene (reference sequence). CDR3 length equals 13 residues. In DNA, the CDR3 is TGTGCCGGGGGGGTGGGGACGAAAGAAAAACTGTTTCTT. Amino acids: CAGGVGTKEKLFL.

This clone has ten or more counts. The rearrangement links TRBV5-1 to TRBJ2-1; unclear D gene. The germline V and J ends were trimmed by 1 base and 0 bases, with 5 bases remaining between them. The length of the CDR3 is 14 residues. CDR1 is SGHRS, CDR2 YFSETQ, per germline. The CDR3, as DNA: TGCGCCAGCAGCTTGCGGATCTCCTACAATGAGCAGTTCTTC. Translation: CASSLRISYNEQFF.

This clone was detected a few times. The CDR3 nucleotides read TGCGCCAGCAGTGACGCCGCAGGGGGGACTGAAGCTTTCTTT. It translates to CASSDAAGGTEAFF. The V and J genes are TRBV10-1 and TRBJ1-1, with 7 bases fitting TRBD1. There are 14 residues in the CDR3. V lost 3 bases, J lost 5 bases, and 6 bases stayed unmatched. The V gene's germline CDR1 is WNHNN and CDR2 SYGVQD (reference sequence).

This clone was seen ten or more times. This sequence joins TRBV9 and TRBJ2-1; TRBD2 matches 10 bases. Germline V lookup: CDR1 SGDLS, CDR2 YYNGEE. V shed 3 bases and J 0 bases; nucleotides not matched to a gene: 6. The CDR3 loop spans 17 amino acids. CDR3 DNA: TGTGCCAGCAGCGCATTCTCTAGCGGGAGCTCCTACAATGAGCAGTTCTTC. Protein sequence: CASSAFSSGSSYNEQFF.

This clone was seen ten or more times. J is TRBJ2-5 and V is TRBV20-1; TRBD2 aligns across 16 bases. V was clipped by 6 bases and J by 2 bases; unmatched bases: 9. The germline V gene has CDR1 DFQATT and CDR2 SNEGSKA (reference sequence). The CDR3 loop spans 17 amino acids. CDR3 residues: CSAPGTSGRGGQETQYF. CDR3 nucleotides: TGCAGTGCACCCGGGACTAGCGGGAGGGGGGGGCAAGAGACCCAGTACTTC.

V gene TRBV20-1 combines with J gene TRBJ1-2, with 11 bases fitting TRBD1. Germline CDR1 is DFQATT and CDR2 is SNEGSKA (reference sequence). The V gene end was trimmed by 6 bases and the J gene end by 5 bases; junction bases not matched to a gene: 14. This CDR3 is built from 16 residues. For the CDR3, the DNA is TGCAGTGCCTTTCCCCGGACAGGGGGCGGCTTATATGGCTACACCTTC. Its translation: CSAFPRTGGGLYGYTF.